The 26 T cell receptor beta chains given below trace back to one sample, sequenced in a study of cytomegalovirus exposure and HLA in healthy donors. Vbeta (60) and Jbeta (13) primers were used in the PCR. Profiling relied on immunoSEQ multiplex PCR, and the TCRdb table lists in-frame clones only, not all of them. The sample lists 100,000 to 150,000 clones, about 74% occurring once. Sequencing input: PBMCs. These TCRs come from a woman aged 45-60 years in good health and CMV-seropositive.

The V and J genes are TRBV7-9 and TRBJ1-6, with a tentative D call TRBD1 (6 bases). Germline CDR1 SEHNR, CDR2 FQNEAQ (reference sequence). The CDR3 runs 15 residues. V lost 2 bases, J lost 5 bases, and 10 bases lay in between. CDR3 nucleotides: TGTGCCAGCAGCTTAACACAGGGAAATAATTCACCCCTCCACTTT. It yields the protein CASSLTQGNNSPLHF.

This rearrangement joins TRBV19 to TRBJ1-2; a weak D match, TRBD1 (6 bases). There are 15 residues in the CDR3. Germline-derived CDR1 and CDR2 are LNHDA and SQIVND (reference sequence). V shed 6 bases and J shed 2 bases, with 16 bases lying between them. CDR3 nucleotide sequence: TGTGCCAGTAGCGGCAGGGGCGCTATGAACTATGGCTACACCTTC. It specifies CASSGRGAMNYGYTF.

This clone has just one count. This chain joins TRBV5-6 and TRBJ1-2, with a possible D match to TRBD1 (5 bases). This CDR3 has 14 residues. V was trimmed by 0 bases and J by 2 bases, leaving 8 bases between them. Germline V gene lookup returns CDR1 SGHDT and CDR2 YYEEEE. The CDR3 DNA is TGTGCCAGCAGCTTGGCGAAGGGGAACTATGGCTACACCTTC. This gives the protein CASSLAKGNYGYTF.

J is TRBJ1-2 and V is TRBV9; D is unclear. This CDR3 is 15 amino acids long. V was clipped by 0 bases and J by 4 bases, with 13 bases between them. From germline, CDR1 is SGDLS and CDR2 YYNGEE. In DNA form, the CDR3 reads TGTGCCAGCAGCGTAGCTACGACTGCTTTCTATGGCTACACCTTC. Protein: CASSVATTAFYGYTF.

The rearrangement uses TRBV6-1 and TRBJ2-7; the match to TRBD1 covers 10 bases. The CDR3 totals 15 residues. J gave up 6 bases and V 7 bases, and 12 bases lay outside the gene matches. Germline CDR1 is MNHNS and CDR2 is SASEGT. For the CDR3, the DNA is TGTGCCAGCACCCCCGAGGGGACAGGGGCGGTCGAGCAGTACTTC. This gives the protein CASTPEGTGAVEQYF.

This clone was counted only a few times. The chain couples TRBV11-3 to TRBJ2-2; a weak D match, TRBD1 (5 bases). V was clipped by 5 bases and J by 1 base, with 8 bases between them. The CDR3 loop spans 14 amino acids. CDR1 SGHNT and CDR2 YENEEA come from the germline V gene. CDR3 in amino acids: CASSETGNTGELFF. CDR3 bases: TGTGCCAGCAGCGAAACAGGGAACACCGGGGAGCTGTTTTTT.

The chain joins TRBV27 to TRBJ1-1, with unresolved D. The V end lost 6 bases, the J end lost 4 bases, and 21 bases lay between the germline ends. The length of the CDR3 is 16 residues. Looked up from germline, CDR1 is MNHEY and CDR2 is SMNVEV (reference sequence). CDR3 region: CASRLFHLKRSTEAFF. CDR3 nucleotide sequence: TGTGCCAGCAGGCTATTCCACCTAAAAAGGAGCACTGAAGCTTTCTTT.

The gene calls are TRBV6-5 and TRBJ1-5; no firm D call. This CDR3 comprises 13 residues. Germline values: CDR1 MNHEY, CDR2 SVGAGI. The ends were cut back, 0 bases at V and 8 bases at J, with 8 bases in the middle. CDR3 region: CASSYSRAEPQHF. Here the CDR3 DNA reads TGTGCCAGCAGTTACTCGCGGGCGGAGCCCCAGCATTTT.

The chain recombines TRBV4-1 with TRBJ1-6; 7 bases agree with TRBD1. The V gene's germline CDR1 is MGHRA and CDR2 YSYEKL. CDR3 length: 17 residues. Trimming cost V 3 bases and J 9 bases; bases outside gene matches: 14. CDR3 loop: CASSQLLTGPRGSPLHF. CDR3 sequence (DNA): TGCGCCAGCAGCCAGTTGCTGACAGGGCCACGAGGTTCACCCCTCCACTTT.

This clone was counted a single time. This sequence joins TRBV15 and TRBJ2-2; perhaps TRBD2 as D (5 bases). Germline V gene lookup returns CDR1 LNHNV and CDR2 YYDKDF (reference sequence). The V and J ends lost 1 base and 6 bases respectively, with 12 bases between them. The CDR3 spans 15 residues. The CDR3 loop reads CATSRGAVFAGELFF. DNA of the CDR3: TGTGCCACCAGCAGAGGAGCGGTCTTCGCCGGGGAGCTGTTTTTT.

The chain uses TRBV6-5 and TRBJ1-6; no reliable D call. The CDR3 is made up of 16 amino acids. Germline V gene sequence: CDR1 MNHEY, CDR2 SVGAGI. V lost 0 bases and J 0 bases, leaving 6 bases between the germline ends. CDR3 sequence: CASSYSESSYNSPLHF. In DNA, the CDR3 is TGTGCCAGCAGTTACTCGGAGAGCTCCTATAATTCACCCCTCCACTTT.

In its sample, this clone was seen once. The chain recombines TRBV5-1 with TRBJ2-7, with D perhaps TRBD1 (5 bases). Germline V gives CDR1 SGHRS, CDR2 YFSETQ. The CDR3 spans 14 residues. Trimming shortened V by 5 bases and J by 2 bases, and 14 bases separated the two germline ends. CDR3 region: CASRLTRVTYEQYF. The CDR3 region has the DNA TGCGCCAGCAGATTAACCAGGGTGACCTACGAGCAGTACTTC.

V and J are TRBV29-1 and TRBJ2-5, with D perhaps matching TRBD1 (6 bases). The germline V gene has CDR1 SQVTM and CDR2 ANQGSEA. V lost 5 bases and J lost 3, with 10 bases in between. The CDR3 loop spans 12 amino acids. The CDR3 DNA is TGCAGCGTTTACAGGGTAGAAGAGACCCAGTACTTC. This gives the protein CSVYRVEETQYF.

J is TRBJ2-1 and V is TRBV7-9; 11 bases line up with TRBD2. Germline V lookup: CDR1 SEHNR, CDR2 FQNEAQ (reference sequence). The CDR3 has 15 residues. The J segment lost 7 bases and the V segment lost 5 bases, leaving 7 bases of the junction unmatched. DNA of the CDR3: TGTGCCAGCAGCACCGGGACTAGCGGTGTTAATGAGCAGTTCTTC. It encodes CASSTGTSGVNEQFF.

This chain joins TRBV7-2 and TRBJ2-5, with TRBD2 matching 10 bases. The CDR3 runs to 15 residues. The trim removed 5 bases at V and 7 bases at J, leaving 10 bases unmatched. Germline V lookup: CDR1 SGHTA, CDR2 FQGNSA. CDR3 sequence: CASSLKRGGHRTQYF. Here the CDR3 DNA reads TGTGCCAGCAGCCTAAAGCGGGGGGGCCATAGGACCCAGTACTTC.

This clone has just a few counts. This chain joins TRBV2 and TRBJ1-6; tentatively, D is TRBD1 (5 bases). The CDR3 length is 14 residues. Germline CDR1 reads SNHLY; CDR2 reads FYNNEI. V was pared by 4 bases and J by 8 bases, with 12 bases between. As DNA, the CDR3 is TGTGCCAGCAGTGGTCGGGGGGGGGATTCACCCCTCCACTTT. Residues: CASSGRGGDSPLHF.

Written as DNA, the CDR3 is TGTGCCACCTTTAAGGGGGCCTTGGAGGGCACGCAGTATTTT. Translation gives CATFKGALEGTQYF. This sequence joins TRBV28 and TRBJ2-3, with TRBD1 as a possible D gene (7 bases). The CDR3 runs 14 residues. With 10 bases removed from V and 9 bases from J, the gap between germline ends came to 23 bases. Per the germline V gene, CDR1 is MDHEN and CDR2 is SYDVKM.

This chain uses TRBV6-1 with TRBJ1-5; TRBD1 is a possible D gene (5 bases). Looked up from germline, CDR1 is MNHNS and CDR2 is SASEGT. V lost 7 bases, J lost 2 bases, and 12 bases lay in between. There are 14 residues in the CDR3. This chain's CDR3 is CASMQGNGNQPQHF. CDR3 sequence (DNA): TGTGCCAGCATGCAGGGTAACGGCAATCAGCCCCAGCATTTT.

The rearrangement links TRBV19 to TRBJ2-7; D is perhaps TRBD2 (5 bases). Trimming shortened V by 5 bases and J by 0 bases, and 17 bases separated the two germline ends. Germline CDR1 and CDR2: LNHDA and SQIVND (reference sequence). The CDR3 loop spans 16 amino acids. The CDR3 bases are TGTGCCAGTAGTGTATCCGGGGTCGAAGTCTCCTACGAGCAGTACTTC. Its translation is CASSVSGVEVSYEQYF.

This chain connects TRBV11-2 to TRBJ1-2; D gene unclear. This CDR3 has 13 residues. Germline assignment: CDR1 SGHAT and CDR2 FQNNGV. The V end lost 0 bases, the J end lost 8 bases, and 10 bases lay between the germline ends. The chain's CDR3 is CASSLDRVRGYTF. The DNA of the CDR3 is TGTGCCAGCAGCTTAGACCGGGTTCGCGGCTACACCTTC.

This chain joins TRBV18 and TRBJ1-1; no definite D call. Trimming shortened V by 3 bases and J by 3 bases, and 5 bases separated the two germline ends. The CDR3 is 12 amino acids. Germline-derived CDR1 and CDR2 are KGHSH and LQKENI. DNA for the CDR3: TGTGCCAGCTCACCGGCAGACACTGAAGCTTTCTTT. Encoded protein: CASSPADTEAFF.

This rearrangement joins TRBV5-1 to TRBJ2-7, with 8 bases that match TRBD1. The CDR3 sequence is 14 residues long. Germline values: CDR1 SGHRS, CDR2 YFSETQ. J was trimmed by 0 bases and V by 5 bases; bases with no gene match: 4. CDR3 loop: CASRPGTGSYEQYF. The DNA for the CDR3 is TGCGCCAGCAGACCCGGGACAGGCTCCTACGAGCAGTACTTC. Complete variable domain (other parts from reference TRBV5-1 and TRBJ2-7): KAGVTQTPRYLIKTRGQQVTLSCSPISGHRSVSWYQQTPGQGLQFLFEYFSETQRNKGNFPGRFSGRQFSNSRSEMNVSTLELGDSALYLCASRPGTGSYEQYFGPGTRLTVT.

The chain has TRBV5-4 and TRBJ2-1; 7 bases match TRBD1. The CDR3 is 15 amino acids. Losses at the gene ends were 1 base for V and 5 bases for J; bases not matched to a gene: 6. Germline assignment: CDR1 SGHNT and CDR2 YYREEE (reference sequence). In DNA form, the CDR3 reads TGTGCCAGCAGCTTGCAAAGTGGGACAGACAATGAGCAGTTCTTC. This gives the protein CASSLQSGTDNEQFF.

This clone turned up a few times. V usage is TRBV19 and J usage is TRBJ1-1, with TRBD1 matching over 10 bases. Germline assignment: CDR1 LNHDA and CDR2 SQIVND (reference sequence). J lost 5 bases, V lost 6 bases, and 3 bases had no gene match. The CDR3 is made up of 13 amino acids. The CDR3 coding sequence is TGTGCCAGTAGGGGGACAGGGGAGACTGAAGCTTTCTTT. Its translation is CASRGTGETEAFF.

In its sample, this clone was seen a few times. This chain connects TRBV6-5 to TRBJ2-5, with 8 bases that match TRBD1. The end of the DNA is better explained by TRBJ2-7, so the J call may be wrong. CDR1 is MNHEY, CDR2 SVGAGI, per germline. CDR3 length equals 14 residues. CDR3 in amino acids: CASRLGQGTYEQYF. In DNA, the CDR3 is TGTGCCAGCAGACTCGGACAGGGTACCTACGAGCAGTACTTC.

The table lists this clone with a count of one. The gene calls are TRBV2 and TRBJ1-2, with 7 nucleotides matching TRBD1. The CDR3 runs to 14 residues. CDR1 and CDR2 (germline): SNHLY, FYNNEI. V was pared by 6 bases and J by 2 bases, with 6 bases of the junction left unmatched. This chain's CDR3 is CASRRQGGNYGYTF. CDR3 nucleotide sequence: TGTGCCAGCAGGCGACAGGGCGGGAACTATGGCTACACCTTC.